Listed below are T cell receptor beta chains from one sample, sequenced in a study of long-term antiretroviral therapy in people with HIV. Generated by immunoSEQ multiplex PCR, the TCRdb table keeps only in-frame clones and is missing some. This table holds about 24,000 clones, about 80% found once. The specimen comprised unsorted PBMCs, sampled 4.4 years after starting antiretroviral therapy. These receptors were obtained from a young man with HIV. Each CDR3 is given with its conserved first and last residue. A D gene is named only where the DNA matches it firmly. Size values are once, few and many counts, or a class for expanded clones, and some rows have none.

v_call	clone_size	j_call	d_call	cdr3_aa	cdr3_nt
TRBV5-1	NA	TRBJ2-2	NA	CASRPGQERTGELFF	TGCGCCAGCAGGCCGGGTCAAGAGAGGACCGGGGAGCTGTTTTTT
TRBV9	NA	TRBJ1-1	TRBD1	CASSGGGQINTEAFF	TGTGCCAGCAGCGGGGGGGGACAGATCAACACTGAAGCTTTCTTT
TRBV5-1	NA	TRBJ2-7	NA	CASSLNSYEQYF	TGCGCCAGCAGCTTAAACTCCTACGAGCAGTACTTC
TRBV6-5	NA	TRBJ1-2	NA	CASSYNRASTRGYTF	TGTGCCAGCAGTTATAACAGGGCATCCACTCGAGGCTACACCTTC
TRBV28	NA	TRBJ1-5	NA	CASSFPANQPQHF	TGTGCCAGCAGTTTCCCGGCCAATCAGCCCCAGCATTTT
TRBV6-5	NA	TRBJ2-4	TRBD2	CASSYDAGVAKNIQYF	TGTGCCAGCAGTTATGATGCGGGGGTAGCCAAAAACATTCAGTACTTC
TRBV27	NA	TRBJ2-7	NA	CASSFTGNLHEQYF	TGTGCCAGCAGTTTTACAGGGAATCTCCACGAGCAGTACTTC
TRBV19	once	TRBJ2-7	TRBD2	CATAPGTSGSYEQYF	TGTGCCACCGCGCCCGGGACTAGCGGATCCTACGAGCAGTACTTC
TRBV19	NA	TRBJ2-2	NA	CASSDRGGTGELFF	TGTGCCAGTAGTGATAGAGGGGGAACCGGGGAGCTGTTTTTT
TRBV25-1	NA	TRBJ1-1	NA	CASSRGGNTEAFF	TGTGCCAGCAGTCGGGGCGGGAACACTGAAGCTTTCTTT
TRBV18	NA	TRBJ2-5	TRBD1	CASSPPGQGKTQYF	TGTGCCAGCTCACCACCGGGACAGGGAAAGACCCAGTACTTC
TRBV14	few	TRBJ1-2	NA	CASSQDRDIGYTF	TGTGCCAGCAGCCAAGACAGGGATATTGGCTACACCTTC
TRBV5-5	NA	TRBJ2-7	NA	CASSLGPFRLVPQGDYEQYF	TGTGCCAGCAGCTTGGGTCCCTTTCGACTAGTTCCCCAGGGGGACTACGAGCAGTACTTC
TRBV5-6	NA	TRBJ2-7	NA	CASSGPDIPSYEQYF	TGTGCCAGCAGCGGCCCGGATATTCCCTCCTACGAGCAGTACTTC
TRBV7-3	NA	TRBJ2-2	NA	CASSLTVAGELFF	TGTGCCAGCAGCTTAACAGTAGCCGGGGAGCTGTTTTTT
TRBV5-5	NA	TRBJ1-1	NA	CASSRGVVEAFF	TGTGCCAGCAGCCGAGGCGTAGTGGAAGCTTTCTTT
TRBV21-1	NA	TRBJ1-1	NA	CASSKVRGGVGVEAFF	TGTGCCAGCAGCAAAGTTCGTGGAGGGGTTGGTGTTGAAGCTTTCTTT
TRBV7-3	NA	TRBJ2-7	TRBD2	CASSVTGLADYEQYF	TGTGCCAGCAGCGTAACGGGACTAGCGGACTACGAGCAGTACTTC
TRBV7-2	NA	TRBJ1-4	TRBD1	CASSHSGTDNEKLFF	TGTGCCAGCAGCCACTCCGGGACAGATAATGAAAAACTGTTTTTT
TRBV21-1	NA	TRBJ2-7	NA	CASSKESWGPGLAGLRYEQYF	TGTGCCAGCAGCAAAGAGTCGTGGGGACCGGGACTAGCGGGCCTTCGCTACGAGCAGTACTTC
TRBV6-1	NA	TRBJ2-7	NA	CASSEARPYEQYF	TGTGCCAGCAGTGAAGCGCGTCCCTACGAGCAGTACTTC
TRBV6-1	NA	TRBJ2-1	TRBD2	CASSERGGPPSEQFF	TGTGCCAGCAGTGAACGGGGGGGCCCCCCGTCGGAGCAGTTCTTC
TRBV6-5	NA	TRBJ2-2	TRBD1	CASLTGAGELFF	TGTGCCAGCTTGACAGGGGCCGGGGAGCTGTTTTTT
TRBV28	NA	TRBJ2-7	TRBD2	CASSNPSGSSYEQYF	TGTGCCAGCAGTAACCCTAGCGGGAGCTCCTACGAGCAGTACTTC
TRBV9	NA	TRBJ2-5	TRBD2	CASSVGGRVDGTQYF	TGTGCCAGCAGCGTAGGAGGGAGGGTTGATGGGACCCAGTACTTC
TRBV5-1	NA	TRBJ1-2	NA	CASSLDTEEYGYTF	TGCGCCAGCAGCTTGGACACCGAGGAATATGGCTACACCTTC
TRBV10-2	NA	TRBJ2-2	NA	CASNPTTNTGELFF	TGCGCCAGCAATCCCACCACGAACACCGGGGAGCTGTTTTTT
TRBV4-3	NA	TRBJ1-6	TRBD1	CASSQTGTGISPLHF	TGCGCCAGCAGCCAGACCGGGACAGGGATTTCACCCCTCCACTTT
TRBV4-1	NA	TRBJ1-3	NA	CASSQVSSGNTIYF	TGCGCCAGCAGCCAAGTCTCTTCCGGAAACACCATATATTTT
TRBV18	NA	TRBJ1-5	NA	CASSPTGLNQPQHF	TGTGCCAGCTCACCAACAGGACTCAATCAGCCCCAGCATTTT
TRBV28	NA	TRBJ2-7	NA	CASGGGRGTSYEQYF	TGTGCCAGCGGTGGGGGGAGGGGGACCTCCTACGAGCAGTACTTC
TRBV10-1	once	TRBJ2-7	TRBD1	CASSQTGDGEQYF	TGCGCCAGCAGCCAGACAGGGGATGGCGAGCAGTACTTC
TRBV7-9	NA	TRBJ1-3	TRBD1	CASSLLDRGSGNTIYF	TGTGCCAGCAGCTTATTAGACAGGGGCTCTGGAAACACCATATATTTT
TRBV6-5	medium-sized	TRBJ1-1	NA	CASSYSDGYTEAFF	TGTGCCAGCAGTTACTCGGACGGTTACACTGAAGCTTTCTTT
TRBV5-1	few	TRBJ2-7	NA	CASSPKPGPSFYEQYF	TGCGCCAGCAGCCCGAAACCGGGACCGAGTTTTTACGAGCAGTACTTC
TRBV10-3	NA	TRBJ1-2	NA	CATRRAGETGNYGYTF	TGTGCCACCCGGAGGGCAGGGGAAACGGGCAACTATGGCTACACCTTC
TRBV6-1	NA	TRBJ1-5	NA	CASSEFEAAGPQHF	TGTGCCAGCAGTGAATTTGAGGCCGCGGGGCCCCAGCATTTT
TRBV7-2	NA	TRBJ2-5	NA	CASSLAETQYF	TGTGCCAGCAGCTTAGCAGAGACCCAGTACTTC
TRBV6-5	NA	TRBJ2-1	NA	CASSPSLREQFF	TGTGCCAGCAGTCCGAGCCTTAGGGAGCAGTTCTTC
TRBV15	few	TRBJ2-7	NA	CATSRGRDYEQYF	TGTGCCACCAGCAGAGGACGGGACTACGAGCAGTACTTC
TRBV6-5	NA	TRBJ1-1	NA	CASTSEVRTEAFF	TGTGCCAGCACTTCTGAAGTTCGCACTGAAGCTTTCTTT
TRBV18	NA	TRBJ2-5	TRBD1	CASSGTGGEETQYF	TGTGCCAGCTCAGGGACAGGAGGAGAAGAGACCCAGTACTTC
TRBV4-3	NA	TRBJ1-1	TRBD1	CASSQRQGANLNTEAFF	TGCGCCAGCAGCCAACGACAGGGGGCGAATCTTAACACTGAAGCTTTCTTT
TRBV7-9	NA	TRBJ2-7	NA	CASSFGSASYEQYF	TGTGCCAGCAGCTTTGGGTCAGCTTCCTACGAGCAGTACTTC
TRBV27	NA	TRBJ1-2	TRBD1	CASSSSTGAYGYTF	TGTGCCAGCAGTTCGTCGACAGGGGCCTATGGCTACACCTTC
TRBV18	NA	TRBJ1-4	TRBD1	CASSPLRGRDSNEKLFF	TGTGCCAGCTCACCTTTAAGGGGGCGTGATTCTAATGAAAAACTGTTTTTT
TRBV19	NA	TRBJ1-2	NA	CASRERVVAQGYTF	TGTGCCAGTAGGGAGAGAGTGGTTGCCCAAGGCTACACCTTC